This T cell receptor beta chain stems from a study of blood T cell repertoires in COVID-19. On the study more broadly: The United States, Italy and Spain supplied acute and convalescent COVID-19 samples.

Sequencing used immunoSEQ multiplex PCR; TCRdb keeps in-frame clones, though not all of them. The sample lists a few hundred thousand clones; nearly 90% were seen once. Researchers sorted participants into cohorts using their self-reported clinical history. The CDR3 loop spans 13 amino acids. Germline loops: CDR1 SEHNR, CDR2 FQNEAQ (reference sequence). V was shortened by 5 bases and J by 0 bases, with 8 bases between the two germline ends. Specimen: PBMCs or T cells enriched from blood (not recorded which). The TCR originated in a woman in her twenties or thirties who had recovered from COVID-19. The V call is TRBV7-9, the J call TRBJ2-7; the D gene is possibly TRBD2 (5 bases). The CDR3 sequence: CASSPAGSYEQYF. The CDR3 DNA follows: TGTGCCAGCAGCCCGGCGGGCTCCTACGAGCAGTACTTC.